One TCR beta chain is described in this entry. The antigen it binds to is not known. Base quality data are lacking; no much larger clone is found one base away. The data were obtained in a study of shared T cell receptors in the human thymus (dated by TCRdb to about 2021). Study-wide context: The study examined how the human thymus generates shared, self-reactive T-cell receptor alpha chains.

Library preparation employed the immunoSEQ multiplex PCR assay. As stored in TCRdb, this immuneACCESS dataset retains in-frame rearrangements with V and J assigned. A fraction of the clones does not appear; measured against another copy, unresolved V genes explain less than half of the discrepancy, and the remainder lacks a known reason. This sample gives 720,000 or so clones in total; 80% to 90% of them show up just once. The ten largest make up around 0.01% of the sample. These data are also associated with another study on human thymus T cells. The second study's authors report: The donors were immunologically healthy infants in Finland who had open corrective cardiac surgery for congenital heart defects. Thymus tissue was collected as surgical resects that were removed during corrective cardiac surgery. Both the thymic and the peripheral blood repertoires appeared to show biased V and J gene segment usage. The related research found that thymic TCR repertoires overlapped highly between unrelated individuals. The study used about eight infant thymus samples plus four related peripheral blood samples to characterize TCR alpha and beta repertoires. The infant donors were roughly 6 to 244 days old, and the cohort included roughly six males and a couple of females. Thymocytes were mechanically released from the tissue and were stored as pellets of 10-30 million cells at -70 degrees C. A QIAsymphony instrument was used to extract genomic DNA from the frozen cell pellets. The immunoSEQ multiplex PCR assay was used to amplify the TCRB and TCRAD loci from a standardized amount of quality-controlled genomic DNA. Amplicons spanned the V(D)J region at a length sufficient to cover the CDR3 and identify V and J genes. The amplicons were sequenced on an Illumina platform via the commercial immunoSEQ service. Primer bias and sequencing errors were corrected as previously described, and TCRAD and TCRB definitions were based on the IMGT database. immunoSEQ Analyzer 3.0 and VDJTools were used for repertoire analysis, which covered basic statistics, V/J segment usage, diversity estimates, rarefaction and pairwise overlap. To estimate diversity, the Chao1, ChaoE, Efron-Thisted, Shannon and inverse Simpson indices were applied, and diversity was also estimated on datasets down-sampled to the smallest sample. For repertoire overlap, CDR3 nucleotide sequence, V gene and J gene had to match strictly, and clustering was done by Jaccard-based multidimensional scaling. On average, thymus samples gave roughly 740,000 unique TCRB clonotypes, whereas blood samples gave about 84,000.

Sequenced sample: thymocytes. The TCR sequence derives from a girl in the first two years of life with a congenital heart defect. Donor details come from another sample of the same person, matched by shared clones.

The sequence in DNA is TGTGCCAGCAGCAATTTAAGTGACTCACCCTCCTGGGCCAACGTCCTGACTTTC. It translates as CASSNLSDSPSWANVLTF. The sequence is built from TRBV7-3 and TRBJ2-6; the D gene remains uncertain. V drops 5 bases and J drops 5 bases, leaving 22 bases in between. The CDR3 runs 18 residues from the cysteine to the phenylalanine. Only the CDR3 DNA stays, 54 bases, in frame from base 1. For CDR1 and CDR2, the germline V gene lists SGHTA and FQGTGA.